Below are 32 T cell receptor beta chains sequenced from a single sample in a study of lymphopenia after photon versus proton radiotherapy (dated by TCRdb to between 2018 and 2021). The library was obtained by the immunoSEQ multiplex PCR assay. Not all clones reach the TCRdb copy of this immuneACCESS table, which keeps in-frame sequences only. Checked studies attribute under half of the gap to unresolved V genes and leave the rest unexplained. The sample data list approximately 21,000 clones, and 85% of these were observed just once. Around 20% of the sample comes from the top ten. The source was peripheral blood, collected from a patient treated with photon-based radiotherapy. These receptors were taken from a man aged 55-75 years with pancreatic cancer.

V usage is TRBV18 and J usage is TRBJ2-3, with D perhaps TRBD1 (6 bases). Trimming shortened V by 2 bases and J by 14 bases, and 20 bases separated the two germline ends. The length of the CDR3 is 14 residues. From germline, CDR1 is KGHSH and CDR2 LQKENI. DNA of the CDR3: TGTGCCAGCTCACCAAATTCGCAGGGGCCCCACTGGTATTTT. Translation gives CASSPNSQGPHWYF.

Here the CDR3 reads CASSPDRTSTDTQYF. CDR3 coding DNA: TGTGCCAGCAGTCCCGACAGGACTAGCACAGATACGCAGTATTTT. This chain joins TRBV6-4 and TRBJ2-3, with D tentatively TRBD1 (6 bases). V gave up 5 bases and J gave up 0 bases, with 12 bases separating them. The V gene's germline CDR1 is MRHNA and CDR2 SNTAGT. There are 15 residues in the CDR3.

V is TRBV2 and J is TRBJ1-3; D perhaps matches TRBD1 (6 bases). From germline, CDR1 is SNHLY and CDR2 FYNNEI. Trimming pared 4 bases from V and 3 bases from J, leaving 13 bases between. The CDR3 length is 15 residues. CDR3 coding DNA: TGTGCCAGCAGTGGGGAAGGCAGGGGTGGAAACACCATATATTTT. This codes for CASSGEGRGGNTIYF. The full variable domain, its missing parts supplied by reference TRBV2 and TRBJ1-3, is EPEVTQTPSHQVTQMGQEVILRCVPISNHLYFYWYRQILGQKVEFLVSFYNNEISEKSEIFDDQFSVERPDGSNFTLKIRSTKLEDSAMYFCASSGEGRGGNTIYFGEGSWLTVV.

The J gene is TRBJ2-1, the V gene TRBV9; 9 bases are a match to TRBD2. The germline V gene has CDR1 SGDLS and CDR2 YYNGEE. V lost 3 bases, J lost 7 bases, and 14 bases stayed unmatched. The CDR3 runs 17 residues. This CDR3 reads CASSERPRGGALNEQFF. The CDR3 DNA follows: TGTGCCAGCAGCGAACGCCCGCGGGGGGGCGCTTTAAATGAGCAGTTCTTC.

The chain recombines TRBV5-4 with TRBJ2-7; 8 bases map to TRBD2. The J segment lost 6 bases and the V segment lost 2 bases, leaving 4 bases of the junction unmatched. CDR3 length equals 13 residues. CDR1 is SGHNT and CDR2 is YYREEE in the germline V gene (reference sequence). The CDR3 DNA reads as TGTGCCAGCAGCTTCGGGGGGGCGGTCGAGCAGTACTTC. It encodes CASSFGGAVEQYF.

V usage is TRBV18 and J usage is TRBJ2-5; no definite D call. The J call is in doubt because the DNA end fits TRBJ2-7 better. CDR1 and CDR2 from the germline V gene are KGHSH and LQKENI. This CDR3 has 12 residues. The CDR3 loop is CASSLYSYEQYF. The CDR3 coding sequence is TGTGCCAGCTCATTATACTCCTACGAGCAGTACTTC.

A single count supports this clone. CDR3 protein: CASSSTSGGDSKTQYF. DNA of the CDR3: TGTGCCAGCAGCTCGACTAGCGGGGGGGATTCGAAGACCCAGTACTTC. The V call is TRBV5-4, the J call TRBJ2-5; 14 positions agree with TRBD2. This CDR3 region has 16 residues. CDR1 is SGHNT, CDR2 YYREEE, per germline (reference sequence). V was pared by 3 bases and J by 6 bases, with 7 bases of the junction left unmatched. Looking up the rest from reference TRBV5-4 and TRBJ2-5 gives the full variable domain: ETGVTQSPTHLIKTRGQQVTLRCSSQSGHNTVSWYQQALGQGPQFIFQYYREEENGRGNFPPRFSGLQFPNYSSELNVNALELDDSALYLCASSSTSGGDSKTQYFGPGTRLLVL.

The chain combines TRBV6-5 with TRBJ2-3, with 8 bases identical to TRBD2. Looked up from germline, CDR1 is MNHEY and CDR2 is SVGAGI. The CDR3 totals 15 residues. The J segment lost 4 bases and the V segment lost 5 bases, leaving 8 bases of the junction unmatched. CDR3 nucleotide sequence: TGTGCCAGCAGTGGGGCCCGGGGGGGACCAGATACGCAGTATTTT. This translates into CASSGARGGPDTQYF.

This clone has only a few counts. The likely explanation is a read error, given a far larger clone one base away. Additional DNA sequences in this sample encode the identical CDR3. The chain carries TRBV5-4 and TRBJ2-6, with 8 bases fitting TRBD1. The V segment lost 5 bases and the J segment 0 bases; nucleotides outside the gene matches: 10. Germline V gene sequence: CDR1 SGHNT, CDR2 YYREEE (reference sequence). There are 18 residues in the CDR3. In DNA, the CDR3 is TGTGCCAGCAGGGACAGGGAGAGCTCTACCTCTGGGGCCAACGTCCTGACTTTC. Protein sequence: CASRDRESSTSGANVLTF.

The chain uses TRBV10-3 and TRBJ2-1, with D unresolved. From germline, CDR1 is ENHRY and CDR2 SYGVKD. The CDR3 is 12 residues long. V lost 4 bases to trimming and J lost 8 bases, with 9 bases between them. CDR3 bases: TGTGCCATCAGTGGGAGCCGCTATGAGCAGTTCTTC. The encoded protein is CAISGSRYEQFF.

The chain has TRBV7-2 and TRBJ2-5; 9 bases are shared with TRBD2. CDR1 is SGHTA, CDR2 FQGNSA, per germline. With 0 bases clipped from V and 6 bases from J, the junction kept 8 bases outside the gene matches. The CDR3 runs to 16 residues. CDR3 sequence: CASSLASSGGPKTQYF. The DNA of the CDR3 is TGTGCCAGCAGCTTAGCGTCCAGCGGGGGGCCTAAGACCCAGTACTTC. The whole variable domain, remainder taken from reference TRBV7-2 and TRBJ2-5, is GAGVSQSPSNKVTEKGKDVELRCDPISGHTALYWYRQSLGQGLEFLIYFQGNSAPDKSGLPSDRFSAERTGGSVSTLTIQRTQQEDSAVYLCASSLASSGGPKTQYFGPGTRLLVL.

The gene calls are TRBV5-1 and TRBJ1-1; 8 nucleotides align to TRBD1. J lost 7 bases, V lost 2 bases, and 16 bases had no gene match. The CDR3 runs to 17 residues. Germline lookup yields CDR1 SGHRS and CDR2 YFSETQ. This chain's CDR3 is CASSLRWGDRRRYEAFF. CDR3 coding DNA: TGCGCCAGCAGCTTAAGGTGGGGGGACAGGAGACGTTATGAAGCTTTCTTT.

This clone has just a few counts. This rearrangement joins TRBV11-2 to TRBJ2-1; 11 bases fit TRBD2. Germline assignment: CDR1 SGHAT and CDR2 FQNNGV. The CDR3 spans 15 residues. Trimming at V came to 7 bases and at J to 4 bases, leaving 6 bases not matched to a gene. The CDR3 DNA is TGTGCCAGCACCAATCCTAGCGGGGGGTACAATGAGCAGTTCTTC. Translation: CASTNPSGGYNEQFF.

The rearrangement joins TRBV7-3 to TRBJ2-7; 9 positions agree with TRBD2. The germline CDR1 and CDR2 sequences are SGHTA and FQGTGA. J gave up 0 bases and V 8 bases, and 8 bases lay outside the gene matches. This CDR3 is 15 amino acids long. This chain's CDR3 is CASPLAGAYSYEQYF. CDR3 in DNA: TGTGCCAGCCCTTTAGCGGGGGCTTACTCCTACGAGCAGTACTTC.

The genes are TRBV5-1 and TRBJ2-3; 10 nucleotides match TRBD2. The V and J ends lost 3 bases and 4 bases, in that order; junction bases with no gene match: 2. There are 14 residues in the CDR3. Germline V gene data show CDR1 as SGHRS and CDR2 as YFSETQ. CDR3 nucleotides: TGCGCCAGCAGCTCAGCGGGGGGGCCAGATACGCAGTATTTT. It encodes CASSSAGGPDTQYF.

The V gene is TRBV19, the J gene TRBJ1-4, with D possibly matching TRBD1 (5 bases). Germline loops: CDR1 LNHDA, CDR2 SQIVND (reference sequence). V lost 6 bases and J lost 12, with 14 bases in between. This CDR3 is built from 12 residues. The CDR3 region has the DNA TGTGCCAGTAGCGTCGGGGGGATCCAACTGTTTTTT. It encodes CASSVGGIQLFF.

The V gene is TRBV4-3, the J gene TRBJ2-3, with 9 bases lining up with TRBD2. The CDR3 spans 15 residues. From germline, CDR1 is LGHNA and CDR2 YSLEER. J lost 6 bases, V lost 8 bases, and 12 bases had no gene match. Here the CDR3 reads CASGSLAGGGDTQYF. The CDR3 coding sequence is TGCGCCAGCGGCTCACTAGCGGGCGGAGGGGATACGCAGTATTTT.

The chain joins TRBV7-2 to TRBJ2-5; D ambiguous. This CDR3 has 15 amino acids. Deletions cut 5 bases from V and 5 bases from J, with 18 bases between. The germline gives CDR1 SGHTA, CDR2 FQGNSA. CDR3 protein: CASSLNSVVGETQYF. The CDR3 DNA follows: TGTGCCAGCAGCCTAAACTCCGTGGTGGGGGAGACCCAGTACTTC.

The chain carries TRBV10-1 and TRBJ2-3; D is perhaps TRBD2 (7 bases). This CDR3 is 14 amino acids long. The germline CDR1 and CDR2 sequences are WNHNN and SYGVQD (reference sequence). Trimming left V 8 bases short and J 2 bases short, with 14 bases between. The CDR3 protein is CASGPGGPTDTQYF. The CDR3 DNA sequence: TGCGCCAGCGGACCCGGGGGGCCCACAGATACGCAGTATTTT.

The V gene is TRBV14, the J gene TRBJ1-2; the D gene is possibly TRBD1 (5 bases). Germline CDR1 is SGHDN and CDR2 is FVKESK. Trimming took off 1 base at V and 4 bases at J, with 7 bases between the two ends. This CDR3 region has 13 residues. The CDR3 loop is CASSQGQTYGYTF. CDR3 in DNA: TGTGCCAGCAGCCAAGGACAGACCTATGGCTACACCTTC.

The chain combines TRBV6-6 with TRBJ1-2, with a possible D match to TRBD1 (5 bases). This CDR3 has 13 amino acids. Per germline, CDR1 MNHNY and CDR2 SVGAGI (reference sequence). V lost 11 bases and J 3 bases, leaving 16 bases between the germline ends. DNA for the CDR3: TGTGCCGCTCGTCGTTCGGGGGACTATGGCTACACCTTC. Its translation is CAARRSGDYGYTF.

The rearrangement uses TRBV2 and TRBJ1-5; a weak D match, TRBD1 (6 bases). CDR3 size: 15 residues. Germline CDR1 reads SNHLY; CDR2 reads FYNNEI. Trimming shortened V by 1 base and J by 1 base, and 8 bases separated the two germline ends. The CDR3 is CASSEGRGSNQPQHF. Written as DNA, the CDR3 is TGTGCCAGCAGTGAAGGCAGGGGCAGCAATCAGCCCCAGCATTTT.

The V call is TRBV27, the J call TRBJ2-4; no clear D. There are 14 residues in the CDR3. CDR1 and CDR2 (germline): MNHEY, SMNVEV (reference sequence). The V end was cut by 1 base, the J end by 5 bases, with 9 bases between. The CDR3 loop is CASSLWGGQNIQYF. Here the CDR3 DNA reads TGTGCCAGCAGTTTATGGGGTGGCCAAAACATTCAGTACTTC.

The chain combines TRBV5-8 with TRBJ2-6; 7 bases match TRBD2. The CDR3 spans 17 residues. Germline V gene sequence: CDR1 SGHTS, CDR2 YDEGEE. The J segment lost 0 bases and the V segment lost 3 bases, leaving 6 bases of the junction unmatched. The CDR3 protein is CASSSGTTTSGANVLTF. The CDR3 nucleotides read TGTGCCAGCAGCTCCGGGACTACAACCTCTGGGGCCAACGTCCTGACTTTC.

This chain connects TRBV6-5 to TRBJ2-2; 8 bases map to TRBD1. CDR3 length: 15 residues. V shed 2 bases and J 7 bases; nucleotides not matched to a gene: 6. Germline loops: CDR1 MNHEY, CDR2 SVGAGI. CDR3 residues: CASSYRQGADGELFF. The CDR3 DNA is TGTGCCAGCAGTTACCGGCAGGGGGCCGACGGGGAGCTGTTTTTT.

This rearrangement joins TRBV5-1 to TRBJ2-5, with a possible D match to TRBD2 (5 bases). Between the trimmed V and J ends, which lost 4 bases and 4 bases, there was a span of 14 bases. CDR1 is SGHRS, CDR2 YFSETQ, per germline. The CDR3 has 14 residues. CDR3 region: CASSPGIPPETQYF. CDR3 sequence (DNA): TGCGCCAGCAGCCCCGGGATTCCGCCAGAGACCCAGTACTTC.

The genes are TRBV7-9 and TRBJ2-1; a possible D gene is TRBD2 (6 bases). The CDR3 length is 12 residues. V was clipped by 3 bases and J by 6 bases, with 6 bases between them. Germline lookup yields CDR1 SEHNR and CDR2 FQNEAQ (reference sequence). The CDR3 DNA is TGTGCCAGCAGCTTGCGGGGCAATGAGCAGTTCTTC. Translating it yields CASSLRGNEQFF.

The rearrangement links TRBV7-6 to TRBJ2-7, with D possibly being TRBD2 (6 bases). Trimming removed 2 bases at V and 2 bases at J, with 10 bases between. The V gene's germline CDR1 is SGHVS and CDR2 FNYEAQ. CDR3 size: 14 residues. CDR3 region: CASSLSGSAYEQYF. The CDR3 coding sequence is TGTGCCAGCAGCTTAAGCGGGTCCGCCTACGAGCAGTACTTC.

This chain links TRBV7-2 with TRBJ2-3, with 7 bases matching TRBD2. The CDR3 is made up of 15 amino acids. In germline, CDR1 is SGHTA, CDR2 FQGNSA. Trimming removed 3 bases from V and 2 bases from J; junction bases left unmatched: 5. The chain's CDR3 is CASSFGRGFTDTQYF. CDR3 nucleotide sequence: TGTGCCAGCAGCTTCGGGCGGGGGTTCACAGATACGCAGTATTTT.

The chain combines TRBV4-1 with TRBJ2-7; D may be TRBD1 (7 bases). Between the trimmed V and J ends, which lost 4 bases and 4 bases, there was a span of 20 bases. CDR1 and CDR2 (germline): MGHRA, YSYEKL. This CDR3 comprises 16 residues. CDR3 region: CASSPKESSGGYEQYF. The CDR3 coding sequence is TGCGCCAGCAGCCCGAAAGAGTCATCAGGGGGGTACGAGCAGTACTTC.

The chain has TRBV6-4 and TRBJ2-2; tentatively, D is TRBD1 (6 bases). The CDR3 contains 13 residues. V was shortened by 4 bases and J by 5 bases, with 8 bases between the two germline ends. Germline values: CDR1 MRHNA, CDR2 SNTAGT. CDR3 amino acids: CASSVTGTGELFF. For the CDR3, the DNA is TGTGCCAGCAGTGTCACAGGGACCGGGGAGCTGTTTTTT.

This chain connects TRBV6-5 to TRBJ2-5, with TRBD2 identical over 9 bases. The germline gives CDR1 MNHEY, CDR2 SVGAGI. The CDR3 spans 13 residues. J gave up 5 bases and V 6 bases, and 4 bases lay outside the gene matches. CDR3 in DNA: TGTGCCAGCAGGGGGACTAGCCGGGAGACCCAGTACTTC. It yields the protein CASRGTSRETQYF.